These 17 T cell receptor beta chains originate from one sample sequenced in a study of T cells in Graves' hyperthyroidism and ophthalmopathy. TCR beta CDR3 regions were amplified from RNA. Primed by the HTBI set, a first-round RT-PCR was run on the TCR CDR3. TCRdb re-derived calls from the multiplex PCR reads in MiXCR, one entry per CDR3 protein. This sample has about 280,000 distinct CDR3 sequences; less than 30% occur once, and the top ten carry more than 25%. Sequences were obtained from blood. The receptors were gathered from a man between 40 and 49 years old with Graves' hyperthyroidism that later progressed to Graves' ophthalmopathy.

This clonotype has ten or more counts. The chain combines TRBV7-2 with TRBJ1-1; a possible D gene is TRBD1 (6 bases). Per germline, CDR1 SGHTA and CDR2 FQGNSA. V lost 5 bases and J lost 1, with 11 bases in between. The CDR3 is 14 residues long. The CDR3 loop is CASSAKQGNTEAFF. CDR3 nucleotides: TGTGCCAGCAGCGCAAAACAGGGGAACACTGAAGCTTTCTTT.

This clonotype was counted many times. This chain uses TRBV5-1 with TRBJ2-5; D may be TRBD1 or TRBD2 (5 bases each). This CDR3 is 16 amino acids long. Looked up from germline, CDR1 is SGHRS and CDR2 is YFSETQ. Trimming pared 0 bases from V and 5 bases from J, leaving 17 bases between. The CDR3 reads CASSLEGLAEGETQYF. In nucleotides, the CDR3 is TGCGCCAGCAGCTTGGAAGGTCTGGCCGAGGGGGAGACCCAGTACTTC. Full variable domain (outside the CDR3, taken from reference TRBV5-1 and TRBJ2-5): KAGVTQTPRYLIKTRGQQVTLSCSPISGHRSVSWYQQTPGQGLQFLFEYFSETQRNKGNFPGRFSGRQFSNSRSEMNVSTLELGDSALYLCASSLEGLAEGETQYFGPGTRLLVL.

This clonotype came up many times. The chain is built from TRBV28 and TRBJ2-4, with unresolved D. The CDR3 contains 11 residues. V was pared by 2 bases and J by 12 bases, with 8 bases between. Germline V gives CDR1 MDHEN, CDR2 SYDVKM. CDR3 sequence: CASSLRASQYF. The DNA for the CDR3 is TGTGCCAGCAGTTTAAGGGCGAGTCAGTACTTC.

This sequence joins TRBV6-2 or TRBV6-3 and TRBJ1-1; the D is unclear. Trimming pared 3 bases from V and 4 bases from J, leaving 15 bases between. The CDR3 length is 15 residues. CDR1 is MNHEY and CDR2 is SVGEGT in the germline V gene. This CDR3 is CASSYSQRLATEAFF. CDR3 DNA sequence: TGTGCCAGCAGTTATTCCCAAAGGTTGGCCACTGAAGCTTTCTTT.

In its sample, this clonotype was seen many times. This chain uses TRBV4-1 with TRBJ1-6; D gene uncertain. This CDR3 comprises 14 residues. Trimming left V 1 base short and J 5 bases short, with 6 bases between. Germline CDR1 reads MGHRA; CDR2 reads YSYEKL. CDR3 protein: CASSQVQNNSPLHF. CDR3 in DNA: TGCGCCAGCAGCCAAGTCCAGAATAATTCACCCCTCCACTTT.

This clonotype was counted at least ten times. The chain has TRBV7-2 and TRBJ1-1; D is undetermined. The V end was cut by 2 bases, the J end by 11 bases, with 12 bases between. This CDR3 contains 12 residues. CDR1 and CDR2 (germline): SGHTA, FQGNSA. The DNA of the CDR3 is TGTGCCAGCAGCTTAATGATGGCTTTGGCTTTCTTT. It is translated as CASSLMMALAFF.

This clonotype was found many times. The chain recombines TRBV2 with TRBJ1-5; D is perhaps TRBD1 (6 bases). In germline, CDR1 is SNHLY, CDR2 FYNNEI. This CDR3 contains 15 residues. With 4 bases removed from V and 8 bases from J, the gap between germline ends came to 18 bases. In DNA form, the CDR3 reads TGTGCCAGCAGTGGGGGGGACACACCAAGGGAGCCCCAGCATTTT. Residues: CASSGGDTPREPQHF.

This clonotype was detected ten times or more. V is TRBV29-1 and J is TRBJ2-2; the D gene is possibly TRBD2 (5 bases). The length of the CDR3 is 12 residues. The V gene lost 2 bases and the J gene lost 9 bases, with 10 bases spanning the gap. The germline gives CDR1 SQVTM, CDR2 ANQGSEA. CDR3 loop: CSVERGYRELFF. The DNA for the CDR3 is TGCAGCGTTGAACGAGGGTACCGGGAGCTGTTTTTT.

This clonotype turned up a few times. J is TRBJ2-7 and V is TRBV28, with 9 bases that match TRBD1. There are 14 residues in the CDR3. From germline, CDR1 is MDHEN and CDR2 SYDVKM. V lost 7 bases to trimming and J lost 1 base; unmatched junction nucleotides: 5. DNA for the CDR3: TGTGCCAGCATCGAACAGGGGGCATCCTACGAGCAGTACTTC. Protein: CASIEQGASYEQYF.

With respect to this clonotype: Just one base apart from a much larger clone, this may be a read error. J is TRBJ2-7 and V is TRBV3-1; 7 bases map to TRBD1. Trimming at V came to 1 base and at J to 0 bases, leaving 0 bases not matched to a gene. The CDR3 length is 14 residues. CDR1 LGHDT and CDR2 YNNKEL come from the germline V gene (reference sequence). This chain's CDR3 is CASSQGTGSYEQYF. The CDR3 DNA is TGTGCCAGCAGCCAAGGGACAGGCTCCTACGAGCAGTACTTC.

This clonotype showed up many times. The chain joins TRBV11-2 to TRBJ2-2, with 9 bases matching TRBD1. CDR3 length equals 14 residues. The junction had 4 bases not matched to a gene; V was cut back by 8 bases and J by 3 bases. Germline V gives CDR1 SGHAT, CDR2 FQNNGV. In DNA, the CDR3 is TGTGCCAGCCGCCGGACAGGGGACACCGGGGAGCTGTTTTTT. Its protein is CASRRTGDTGELFF.

This clonotype was seen ten or more times. The chain couples TRBV7-8 to TRBJ2-5; D gene ambiguous. CDR1 SGHVS and CDR2 FQNEAQ come from the germline V gene. V was cut by 7 bases and J by 12 bases, with 12 bases left in between. The CDR3 is 10 residues long. CDR3 residues: CASNPNAKYF. The CDR3 region has the DNA TGTGCCAGCAACCCGAACGCCAAGTACTTC. Using reference TRBV7-8 and TRBJ2-5 for the parts outside the CDR3, the full variable domain is GAGVSQSPRYKVAKRGQDVALRCDPISGHVSLFWYQQALGQGPEFLTYFQNEAQLDKSGLPSDRFFAERPEGSVSTLKIQRTQQEDSAVYLCASNPNAKYFGPGTRLLVL.

This clonotype was counted ten times or more. This chain uses TRBV2 with TRBJ1-1; D remains unclear. V dropped 8 bases and J dropped 1 base, with 14 bases sitting between them. Germline lookup yields CDR1 SNHLY and CDR2 FYNNEI. There are 14 residues in the CDR3. CDR3 sequence (DNA): TGTGCCAGCGTAAAAGGGTTGGGGAACACTGAAGCTTTCTTT. It codes for CASVKGLGNTEAFF.

This clonotype occurred a few times. The genes are TRBV9 and TRBJ2-7, with a possible D match to TRBD2 (6 bases). Looked up from germline, CDR1 is SGDLS and CDR2 is YYNGEE. V lost 4 bases, J lost 0 bases, and 17 bases lay in between. The CDR3 is 16 residues long. The CDR3 loop is CASSPLSGGSSYEQYF. Written as DNA, the CDR3 is TGTGCCAGCAGCCCACTATCCGGGGGAAGCTCCTACGAGCAGTACTTC.

V and J are TRBV6-1 and TRBJ1-1; no firm D call. From germline, CDR1 is MNHNS and CDR2 SASEGT. V was shortened by 4 bases and J by 4 bases, with 10 bases between the two germline ends. The CDR3 contains 13 residues. The CDR3 spells CASSAPRGTEAFF. CDR3 bases: TGTGCCAGCAGTGCCCCCCGGGGCACTGAAGCTTTCTTT.

This chain links TRBV6-1 with TRBJ2-5; D is unresolved. V lost 5 bases and J 0 bases, leaving 13 bases between the germline ends. The CDR3 runs 15 residues. In germline, CDR1 is MNHNS, CDR2 SASEGT. CDR3 in DNA: TGTGCCAGCAGTCAGTACGGAGCTAACCAAGAGACCCAGTACTTC. It translates to CASSQYGANQETQYF.

This clonotype was picked up many times. V usage is TRBV3-1 and J usage is TRBJ1-3; no clear D. Germline CDR1 reads LGHDT; CDR2 reads YNNKEL (reference sequence). V lost 2 bases and J lost 4, with 3 bases in between. The CDR3 is 12 residues long. CDR3 region: CASSQRGNTIYF. Here the CDR3 DNA reads TGTGCCAGCAGCCAAAGAGGAAACACCATATATTTT. The full variable domain, its missing parts supplied by reference TRBV3-1 and TRBJ1-3, is DTAVSQTPKYLVTQMGNDKSIKCEQNLGHDTMYWYKQDSKKFLKIMFSYNNKELIINETVPNRFSPKSPDKAHLNLHINSLELGDSAVYFCASSQRGNTIYFGEGSWLTVV.